The 16 T cell receptor beta chains listed next were all sequenced from one sample in a study of blood T cell dynamics during melanoma immunotherapy. Documented time point: week 3, after first cycle of checkpoint inhibitor. The method was immunoSEQ multiplex PCR; TCRdb's version includes in-frame clones alone and lacks a portion of them. The sample contains more than 13,000 clones, 70% to 90% of which appear only once. The sample in question was blood, obtained from a patient treated with checkpoint blockade. The source is a human donor with melanoma.

The rearrangement joins TRBV2 to TRBJ1-6; 10 bases map to TRBD1. CDR1 SNHLY and CDR2 FYNNEI come from the germline V gene. The CDR3 is made up of 16 amino acids. Trimming cost V 7 bases and J 1 base; bases outside gene matches: 4. The chain's CDR3 is CASIADRGSYNSPLHF. The CDR3 coding sequence is TGTGCCAGCATTGCGGACAGGGGGTCCTATAATTCACCCCTCCACTTT. The full variable domain, with the rest looked up from reference TRBV2 and TRBJ1-6, is EPEVTQTPSHQVTQMGQEVILRCVPISNHLYFYWYRQILGQKVEFLVSFYNNEISEKSEIFDDQFSVERPDGSNFTLKIRSTKLEDSAMYFCASIADRGSYNSPLHFGNGTRLTVT.

This clone was counted once. This chain connects TRBV5-1 to TRBJ1-1; a weak D match, TRBD1 (5 bases). V shed 1 base and J shed 4 bases, with 11 bases lying between them. The CDR3 sequence is 14 residues long. The germline V gene encodes CDR1 SGHRS and CDR2 YFSETQ. The DNA of the CDR3 is TGCGCCAGCAGCTTGACAGGTAGCGGCACTGAAGCTTTCTTT. This gives the protein CASSLTGSGTEAFF.

The rearrangement uses TRBV4-1 and TRBJ2-1, with TRBD1 identical over 9 bases. V lost 4 bases and J lost 0; bases outside the gene matches: 16. Germline V gene data show CDR1 as MGHRA and CDR2 as YSYEKL. The CDR3 is 20 residues long. The CDR3, as DNA: TGCGCCAGCAGCCTAAACCCGGGACAGGGACTTCCGAGCTCCTACAATGAGCAGTTCTTC. It specifies CASSLNPGQGLPSSYNEQFF.

The V gene is TRBV25-1, the J gene TRBJ1-6; D is unclear. Germline CDR1 and CDR2: MGHDK and SYGVNS. The CDR3 loop spans 13 amino acids. V gave up 3 bases and J gave up 7 bases, with 7 bases separating them. CDR3 bases: TGTGCCAGCAGTGAGGCCGGGAATTCACCCCTCCACTTT. Encoded protein: CASSEAGNSPLHF. Complete variable domain (other parts from reference TRBV25-1 and TRBJ1-6): EADIYQTPRYLVIGTGKKITLECSQTMGHDKMYWYQQDPGMELHLIHYSYGVNSTEKGDLSSESTVSRIRTEHFPLTLESARPSHTSQYLCASSEAGNSPLHFGNGTRLTVT.

The gene calls are TRBV11-2 and TRBJ2-7, with TRBD2 identical over 13 bases. V dropped 4 bases and J dropped 2; count of bases not matched to a gene: 5. The CDR3 is 16 amino acids. CDR1 and CDR2 (germline): SGHAT, FQNNGV. CDR3 sequence: CASSYGLAGEAYEQYF. CDR3 DNA sequence: TGTGCCAGCAGCTATGGACTAGCGGGAGAGGCCTACGAGCAGTACTTC.

The chain carries TRBV11-1 and TRBJ2-1, with unresolved D. The CDR3 spans 15 residues. V gave up 6 bases and J gave up 9 bases, with 21 bases separating them. The germline gives CDR1 SGHAT, CDR2 FQDESV (reference sequence). The CDR3 sequence: CASRKLRTYRGEQFF. CDR3 nucleotide sequence: TGTGCCAGCAGGAAACTTAGGACCTACCGTGGTGAGCAGTTCTTC.

This clone has just one count. The CDR3 here is CASRAGLAGAQYF. The CDR3 coding sequence is TGTGCCAGCAGGGCGGGACTAGCGGGAGCACAGTACTTC. V is TRBV6-5 and J is TRBJ2-4; the match to TRBD2 covers 14 bases. J lost 13 bases, V lost 6 bases, and 5 bases had no gene match. Germline V CDR1 and CDR2: MNHEY, SVGAGI. CDR3 size: 13 residues.

Here the CDR3 reads CASRNRATNTEAFF. The CDR3 DNA sequence: TGTGCCAGCAGGAACCGGGCTACGAACACTGAAGCTTTCTTT. This rearrangement joins TRBV11-3 to TRBJ1-1; D is unresolved. The CDR3 extends over 14 amino acids. Trimming cost V 6 bases and J 1 base, with 12 bases left between them. Germline CDR1 is SGHNT and CDR2 is YENEEA.

J is TRBJ1-6 and V is TRBV30; no firm D call. V was pared by 1 base and J by 6 bases, with 13 bases between. The germline V gene has CDR1 GTSNPN and CDR2 SVGIG (reference sequence). The CDR3 length is 15 residues. CDR3 coding DNA: TGTGCCTGGAGTGCACCAGGATTTGGTAATTCACCCCTCCACTTT. It yields the protein CAWSAPGFGNSPLHF.

The chain joins TRBV27 to TRBJ1-1; D is unresolved. V was trimmed by 6 bases and J by 3 bases, leaving 11 bases between them. In germline, CDR1 is MNHEY, CDR2 SMNVEV (reference sequence). This CDR3 is built from 13 residues. CDR3 coding DNA: TGTGCCAGCAGGAGCCGGGCCTACACTGAAGCTTTCTTT. Translation gives CASRSRAYTEAFF.

The chain couples TRBV21-1 to TRBJ2-1; TRBD1 is the table's D call and was not checked against the DNA. TRBV21-1 represents a pseudogene. This CDR3 has 13 residues. The CDR3, as DNA: TGTGCCAGCCAGGAACAGGCCTACAATGAGCAGTTCTTC. Translated: CASQEQAYNEQFF.

The chain couples TRBV28 to TRBJ2-4, with TRBD1 matching 10 bases. The CDR3 is 15 residues long. CDR1 is MDHEN and CDR2 is SYDVKM in the germline V gene. The junction had 9 bases not matched to a gene; V was cut back by 6 bases and J by 7 bases. The CDR3 nucleotides read TGTGCCAGCAGCCCTGGACAGGGGGGGATTAACATTCAGTACTTC. Its translation is CASSPGQGGINIQYF. The variable domain in full, completed from reference TRBV28 and TRBJ2-4, reads DVKVTQSSRYLVKRTGEKVFLECVQDMDHENMFWYRQDPGLGLRLIYFSYDVKMKEKGDIPEGYSVSREKKERFSLILESASTNQTSMYLCASSPGQGGINIQYFGAGTRLSVL.

This sequence joins TRBV5-4 and TRBJ2-5, with 11 bases fitting TRBD1. The length of the CDR3 is 15 residues. Germline CDR1 SGHNT, CDR2 YYREEE (reference sequence). The trim removed 4 bases at V and 5 bases at J, leaving 7 bases unmatched. In nucleotides, the CDR3 is TGTGCCAGCAGCCCTACCGGGACAGGGGGGGAGACCCAGTACTTC. Translation gives CASSPTGTGGETQYF.

The chain uses TRBV9 and TRBJ1-2; 7 nucleotides line up with TRBD1. CDR3 length: 15 amino acids. Trimming cost V 4 bases and J 7 bases; bases outside gene matches: 13. Per germline, CDR1 SGDLS and CDR2 YYNGEE. The CDR3 here is CASSQGQLVTGGYTF. In DNA, the CDR3 is TGTGCCAGCAGCCAGGGACAGCTAGTTACGGGTGGCTACACCTTC.

The CDR3 sequence is CASSGTVQETQYF. As DNA, the CDR3 is TGTGCCAGCAGTGGCACAGTCCAAGAGACCCAGTACTTC. This chain connects TRBV11-3 to TRBJ2-5; D uncertain. Trimming took off 6 bases at V and 1 base at J, with 9 bases between the two ends. Germline-derived CDR1 and CDR2 are SGHNT and YENEEA. The CDR3 runs to 13 residues.

This chain uses TRBV6-1 with TRBJ1-5; the D is unclear. CDR3 length equals 13 residues. Germline CDR1 and CDR2: MNHNS and SASEGT. The ends were cut back, 7 bases at V and 7 bases at J, with 14 bases in the middle. CDR3 sequence (DNA): TGTGCCAGCACCGAGACCCTTCGCCAGCCCCAGCATTTT. Translation gives CASTETLRQPQHF.